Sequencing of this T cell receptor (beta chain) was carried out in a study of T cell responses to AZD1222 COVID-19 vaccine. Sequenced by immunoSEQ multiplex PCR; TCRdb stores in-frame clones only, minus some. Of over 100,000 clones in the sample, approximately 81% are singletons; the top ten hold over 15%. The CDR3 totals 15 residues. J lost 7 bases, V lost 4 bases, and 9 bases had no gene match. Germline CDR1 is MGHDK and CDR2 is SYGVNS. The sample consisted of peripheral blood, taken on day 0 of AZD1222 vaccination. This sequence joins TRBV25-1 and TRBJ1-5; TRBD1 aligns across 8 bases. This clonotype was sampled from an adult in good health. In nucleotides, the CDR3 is TGTGCCAGCAGTGGCTTTCAGGGGGCCAGGCAGCCCCAGCATTTT. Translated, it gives CASSGFQGARQPQHF.